A single sample is the source of the 27 T cell receptor beta chains below, sequenced in a study of CD8+CD57+ T cells in acquired aplastic anemia. Using genomic DNA as the template, TCR beta VDJ and CDR3 profiling was carried out. TCRdb processed the reads anew with MiXCR; each CDR3 protein has one entry. The sample shows about 130,000 distinct CDR3 sequences, 40% to 60% of them seen only once. Input material: sorted CD4+, CD8+, or CD8+CD57+ T cells (not recorded which) from PBMCs. These receptors were obtained from a human donor in good health, serving as a control.

This chain uses TRBV19 with TRBJ2-3; tentative D call: TRBD2 (7 bases). The CDR3 totals 15 residues. V was pared by 6 bases and J by 6 bases, with 19 bases between. Germline CDR1 LNHDA, CDR2 SQIVND (reference sequence). The CDR3 here is CASSIGGAGPDTQYF. The CDR3 DNA reads as TGTGCCAGTAGCATTGGGGGGGCCGGTCCCGATACGCAGTATTTT.

The chain is built from TRBV10-3 and TRBJ1-2; 7 bases are shared with TRBD1. Germline CDR1 is ENHRY and CDR2 is SYGVKD. After removal of 2 bases from V and 4 bases from J, the junction contained 4 bases not matched to a gene. The CDR3 runs 14 residues. Here the CDR3 DNA reads TGTGCCATCAGTGAGGGACAGGCGATCTATGGCTACACCTTC. Translating gives CAISEGQAIYGYTF.

This clonotype was seen ten or more times. The chain couples TRBV20-1 to TRBJ2-1; D is ambiguous. The CDR3 length is 15 residues. Trimming shortened V by 3 bases and J by 5 bases, and 17 bases separated the two germline ends. Germline lookup yields CDR1 DFQATT and CDR2 SNEGSKA (reference sequence). The CDR3 DNA reads TGCAGTGCTAGTAGCCTCGACCCTGGCGACAATGAGCAGTTCTTC. Its translation: CSASSLDPGDNEQFF.

This clonotype came up many times. The chain uses TRBV28 and TRBJ2-7; 8 bases are a match to TRBD2. After removal of 3 bases from V and 6 bases from J, the junction contained 4 bases not matched to a gene. Germline V CDR1 and CDR2: MDHEN, SYDVKM. The CDR3 totals 13 residues. The CDR3 here is CASSFGGGPEQYF. DNA for the CDR3: TGTGCCAGCAGTTTTGGCGGGGGGCCCGAGCAGTACTTC.

The chain joins TRBV2 to TRBJ2-5; D unresolved. This CDR3 comprises 11 residues. Per germline, CDR1 SNHLY and CDR2 FYNNEI. The V end lost 7 bases, the J end lost 5 bases, and 8 bases lay between the germline ends. The CDR3 reads CASTARETQYF. CDR3 DNA: TGTGCCAGCACCGCTCGGGAGACCCAGTACTTC. Using reference TRBV2 and TRBJ2-5 for the parts outside the CDR3, the full variable domain is EPEVTQTPSHQVTQMGQEVILRCVPISNHLYFYWYRQILGQKVEFLVSFYNNEISEKSEIFDDQFSVERPDGSNFTLKIRSTKLEDSAMYFCASTARETQYFGPGTRLLVL.

This clonotype was recorded once. The chain uses TRBV5-1 and TRBJ2-7; 9 bases fit TRBD1. Losses at the gene ends were 0 bases for V and 5 bases for J; bases not matched to a gene: 6. Germline CDR1 and CDR2: SGHRS and YFSETQ. The CDR3 is 15 residues long. The DNA of the CDR3 is TGCGCCAGCAGCTTGGGGACAGGGGCCTGGAACGAGCAGTACTTC. Encoded protein: CASSLGTGAWNEQYF.

As to this clonotype: This may stem from a read error, because a much larger clone lies one nucleotide away. V gene TRBV12-3 or TRBV12-4 combines with J gene TRBJ2-2; TRBD2 matches at 9 bases. The CDR3 is 16 residues long. The CDR3 reads CASSLLGTSSTGEPFF. Written as DNA, the CDR3 is TGTGCCAGCAGTTTATTAGGGACTAGCAGCACCGGGGAGCCGTTTTTT.

The J gene is TRBJ1-1, the V gene TRBV29-1; D may be TRBD1 (6 bases). V was trimmed by 7 bases and J by 6 bases, leaving 12 bases between them. In germline, CDR1 is SQVTM, CDR2 ANQGSEA. The CDR3 contains 11 residues. The CDR3 bases are TGCAGCGCGGGGGCAATCGCTGAAGCTTTCTTT. Its translation: CSAGAIAEAFF.

V gene TRBV15 combines with J gene TRBJ1-1; tentatively, D is TRBD1 (5 bases). The CDR3 is 12 residues long. Germline lookup yields CDR1 LNHNV and CDR2 YYDKDF (reference sequence). The ends were cut back, 0 bases at V and 11 bases at J, with 10 bases in the middle. The CDR3 sequence: CATSREGPKAFF. In nucleotides, the CDR3 is TGTGCCACCAGCAGAGAGGGACCAAAGGCTTTCTTT.

This clonotype came up many times. This chain links TRBV6-1 with TRBJ1-5, with D tentatively TRBD1 (5 bases). Germline assignment: CDR1 MNHNS and CDR2 SASEGT. The CDR3 sequence is 17 residues long. The V gene lost 1 base and the J gene lost 4 bases, with 17 bases spanning the gap. The CDR3 loop is CASSEVGLAGANQPQHF. CDR3 nucleotide sequence: TGTGCCAGCAGTGAAGTCGGTTTGGCCGGGGCGAATCAGCCCCAGCATTTT.

The V gene is TRBV2, the J gene TRBJ1-2, with 9 bases identical to TRBD1. The CDR3 totals 14 residues. The germline CDR1 and CDR2 sequences are SNHLY and FYNNEI. V shed 2 bases and J 8 bases; nucleotides not matched to a gene: 6. In DNA form, the CDR3 reads TGTGCCAGCAGTGAAAAGGGGACAGGGCGAGGCTACACCTTC. It encodes CASSEKGTGRGYTF.

This clonotype was detected many times. CDR3 in amino acids: CASSLGDQGLANYGYTF. As DNA, the CDR3 is TGCGCCAGCAGCTTGGGGGACCAGGGCCTAGCTAACTATGGCTACACCTTC. The chain links TRBV5-1 to TRBJ1-2; TRBD1 is a possible D gene (5 bases). Germline values: CDR1 SGHRS, CDR2 YFSETQ. The V gene lost 0 bases and the J gene lost 0 bases, with 15 bases spanning the gap. The CDR3 covers 17 residues. Full variable domain (outside the CDR3, taken from reference TRBV5-1 and TRBJ1-2): KAGVTQTPRYLIKTRGQQVTLSCSPISGHRSVSWYQQTPGQGLQFLFEYFSETQRNKGNFPGRFSGRQFSNSRSEMNVSTLELGDSALYLCASSLGDQGLANYGYTFGSGTRLTVV.

This chain links TRBV19 with TRBJ1-2; D unresolved. The CDR3 length is 13 residues. Germline V lookup: CDR1 LNHDA, CDR2 SQIVND (reference sequence). Trimming removed 3 bases at V and 6 bases at J, with 11 bases between. Written as DNA, the CDR3 is TGTGCCAGTAGTATCACAGAGCGGGATGGCTACACCTTC. It specifies CASSITERDGYTF. The entire variable domain, with the rest obtained from reference TRBV19 and TRBJ1-2, is as follows: DGGITQSPKYLFRKEGQNVTLSCEQNLNHDAMYWYRQDPGQGLRLIYYSQIVNDFQKGDIAEGYSVSREKKESFPLTVTSAQKNPTAFYLCASSITERDGYTFGSGTRLTVV.

This chain joins TRBV19 and TRBJ2-3; 10 positions match TRBD2. CDR1 is LNHDA, CDR2 SQIVND, per germline (reference sequence). The CDR3 contains 19 residues. Trimming cost V 2 bases and J 1 base; bases outside gene matches: 12. The DNA for the CDR3 is TGTGCCAGTAGTATACTCAGCCAGCGGGGGGGTCGGGGCACAGATACGCAGTATTTT. This sequence encodes CASSILSQRGGRGTDTQYF.

This chain uses TRBV5-1 with TRBJ2-7; TRBD2 aligns across 8 bases. The CDR3 contains 14 residues. CDR1 is SGHRS, CDR2 YFSETQ, per germline. The V gene end was trimmed by 1 base and the J gene end by 0 bases; junction bases not matched to a gene: 0. The CDR3 region has the DNA TGCGCCAGCAGCTTGAGCGGGGGCTCCTACGAGCAGTACTTC. It yields the protein CASSLSGGSYEQYF.

In this sample, this clonotype turned up many times. This chain connects TRBV5-6 to TRBJ1-2; D might be TRBD1 (5 bases). The CDR3 contains 14 residues. Germline CDR1 is SGHDT and CDR2 is YYEEEE. V lost 5 bases to trimming and J lost 0 bases, with 11 bases between them. CDR3 region: CASSPQGPNYGYTF. In nucleotides, the CDR3 is TGTGCCAGCAGTCCTCAGGGCCCTAACTATGGCTACACCTTC.

The sample holds many counts of this clonotype. V usage is TRBV6-5 and J usage is TRBJ1-1; D possibly corresponds to TRBD1 (5 bases). The CDR3 loop spans 12 amino acids. Trimming took 6 bases from V and 6 from J, leaving 11 bases between them. Germline V lookup: CDR1 MNHEY, CDR2 SVGAGI. CDR3 sequence (DNA): TGTGCCAGCAGGGGGGTATTAGCTGAAGCTTTCTTT. Its protein product is CASRGVLAEAFF.

The chain recombines TRBV9 with TRBJ1-6, with 11 bases aligning to TRBD1. V lost 3 bases, J lost 9 bases, and 5 bases stayed unmatched. The CDR3 is 15 residues long. Germline CDR1 and CDR2: SGDLS and YYNGEE. CDR3 sequence: CASSGTGGAGSPLHF. Here the CDR3 DNA reads TGTGCCAGCAGCGGGACAGGGGGCGCGGGTTCACCCCTCCACTTT.

The chain carries TRBV29-1 and TRBJ2-7, with 7 nucleotides matching TRBD1. Germline V gene lookup returns CDR1 SQVTM and CDR2 ANQGSEA. The CDR3 is 15 residues long. The junction had 6 bases not matched to a gene; V was cut back by 1 base and J by 0 bases. CDR3 sequence reads: CSVEGHGQDSYEQYF. CDR3 sequence (DNA): TGCAGCGTTGAAGGCCACGGACAGGACTCCTACGAGCAGTACTTC.

This clonotype has a count of ten or more. The chain recombines TRBV4-1 with TRBJ1-5; 9 bases match TRBD1. This CDR3 has 16 amino acids. Germline CDR1 MGHRA, CDR2 YSYEKL. Trimming at V came to 4 bases and at J to 0 bases, leaving 4 bases not matched to a gene. The CDR3 nucleotides are TGCGCCAGCAGCCCTCGGGACAGGGATAGCAATCAGCCCCAGCATTTT. This sequence encodes CASSPRDRDSNQPQHF.

This clonotype was recorded a few times. The V gene is TRBV20-1, the J gene TRBJ2-1, with 9 positions matching TRBD2. Germline assignment: CDR1 DFQATT and CDR2 SNEGSKA (reference sequence). The CDR3 consists of 15 residues. The V and J ends lost 0 bases and 8 bases, in that order; junction bases with no gene match: 8. CDR3 sequence (DNA): TGCAGTGCTAGAGATCACGGACTAGCGATACATGAGCAGTTCTTC. Translating gives CSARDHGLAIHEQFF.

This clonotype has at least ten counts. This chain joins TRBV7-3 and TRBJ2-7; 8 nucleotides align to TRBD1. CDR1 and CDR2 (germline): SGHTA, FQGTGA. Trimming at V came to 5 bases and at J to 3 bases, leaving 9 bases not matched to a gene. The CDR3 has 15 residues. The DNA of the CDR3 is TGTGCCAGCAGCATAGCAGGGGGCATGGTCTACGAGCAGTACTTC. Amino acids: CASSIAGGMVYEQYF. Complete variable domain (other parts from reference TRBV7-3 and TRBJ2-7): GAGVSQTPSNKVTEKGKYVELRCDPISGHTALYWYRQSLGQGPEFLIYFQGTGAADDSGLPNDRFFAVRPEGSVSTLKIQRTERGDSAVYLCASSIAGGMVYEQYFGPGTRLTVT.

The CDR3 loop is CASTEPGQAYGYTF. CDR3 bases: TGTGCCAGCACCGAACCGGGACAGGCTTATGGCTACACCTTC. This chain connects TRBV6-2 or TRBV6-3 to TRBJ1-2; 8 nucleotides line up with TRBD1. Germline CDR1 and CDR2: MNHEY and SVGEGT. The CDR3 is 14 residues long. V was pared by 7 bases and J by 5 bases, with 9 bases of the junction left unmatched.

This clonotype was picked up many times. The V call is TRBV20-1, the J call TRBJ2-3, with a possible D match to TRBD2 (6 bases). V lost 6 bases and J 0 bases, leaving 13 bases between the germline ends. The CDR3 length is 14 residues. Germline V lookup: CDR1 DFQATT, CDR2 SNEGSKA (reference sequence). CDR3 protein: CSAPGVLSTDTQYF. The CDR3, as DNA: TGCAGTGCGCCGGGGGTTCTAAGCACAGATACGCAGTATTTT.

In this sample, this clonotype turned up many times. The rearrangement uses TRBV12-3 or TRBV12-4 and TRBJ2-1; tentatively, D is TRBD2 (5 bases). CDR3 length equals 14 residues. V dropped 5 bases and J dropped 13 bases, with 21 bases sitting between them. The DNA of the CDR3 is TGTGCCAGCAGTCCAACCGATCCGGGAATCGGACAGTTCTTC. The encoded protein is CASSPTDPGIGQFF.

This clonotype was recorded at least ten times. The chain uses TRBV24-1 and TRBJ1-4; D is undetermined. CDR3 size: 9 residues. The germline V gene encodes CDR1 KGHDR and CDR2 SFDVKD. V lost 10 bases to trimming and J lost 16 bases, with 12 bases between them. In DNA, the CDR3 is TGTGCCACTTTTGTCCCCCCGTTTTTT. Translated: CATFVPPFF.

V and J are TRBV2 and TRBJ1-5; 7 bases agree with TRBD1. The junction had 6 bases not matched to a gene; V was cut back by 8 bases and J by 5 bases. In germline, CDR1 is SNHLY, CDR2 FYNNEI. This CDR3 comprises 13 residues. In DNA form, the CDR3 reads TGTGCCAGCGGGACAGAGAGAGATCAGCCCCAGCATTTT. Translation gives CASGTERDQPQHF.